These T cell receptor beta chains were read from a single sample in a study of T cells after yellow fever vaccination. Via MiXCR, TCRdb re-called the 5' RACE reads, giving one row per CDR3 protein. The data hold approximately 150,000 distinct CDR3 sequences, with roughly 8% observed a single time. Material: CD4+ T cells sorted from PBMCs, obtained 5 days after the yellow fever booster vaccination. The receptors originated from a man in his thirties or forties who received the YFV17D yellow fever vaccine. CDR3s include the opening cysteine and the closing phenylalanine or tryptophan. D genes are given only for firm matches. The size field is filled for only some rows; it gives once, few, many or a size class.

D gene | J gene | V gene | clone size | CDR3 protein | CDR3 DNA
TRBD1 | TRBJ1-6 | TRBV7-2 | many | CASSSGTGGSPLHF | TGTGCCAGCAGCTCCGGGACAGGGGGCTCACCCCTCCACTTT
NA | TRBJ2-7 | TRBV20-1 | many | CSATRDTSYEQYF | TGCAGTGCTACCCGGGACACATCCTACGAGCAGTACTTC
TRBD2 | TRBJ2-5 | TRBV20-1 | NA | CSATGTSGSSQETQYF | TGCAGTGCAACCGGGACTAGCGGGAGTTCCCAGGAGACCCAGTACTTC
NA | TRBJ2-3 | TRBV20-1 | many | CSARPYPEDTQYF | TGCAGTGCTAGACCCTACCCGGAAGATACGCAGTATTTT
TRBD2 | TRBJ2-5 | TRBV18 | few | CASSPRIGTSDYQETQYF | TGTGCCAGCTCACCTCGAATTGGGACTAGCGATTACCAAGAGACCCAGTACTTC
NA | TRBJ2-1 | TRBV6-2/TRBV6-3 | many | CASSSPTIYYSGFF | TGTGCCAGCAGTTCACCGACTATCTACTATTCCGGGTTCTTC
NA | TRBJ1-6 | TRBV11-2 | few | CASSLDLPVNNSPLHF | TGTGCCAGCAGCTTAGATCTACCAGTCAATAATTCACCCCTCCACTTT
TRBD1 | TRBJ1-2 | TRBV20-1 | few | CSASRQGNGYTF | TGCAGTGCTAGTCGACAGGGAAATGGCTACACCTTC
TRBD1 | TRBJ2-5 | TRBV5-1 | many | CASSPGTVQETQYF | TGCGCCAGCAGCCCGGGGACAGTCCAAGAGACCCAGTACTTC
TRBD2 | TRBJ2-2 | TRBV19 | many | CASGSGRELRTGELFF | TGTGCCAGTGGGAGCGGGCGGGAGTTACGGACCGGGGAGCTGTTTTTT
NA | TRBJ2-7 | TRBV28 | many | CASSSREVVLQNYF | TGTGCCAGCAGTTCCAGGGAGGTAGTCTTACAGAATTACTTC
NA | TRBJ2-1 | TRBV5-5 | many | CASSPSAVAYNEQFF | TGTGCCAGCAGCCCCAGCGCGGTGGCGTACAATGAGCAGTTCTTC
NA | TRBJ1-1 | TRBV20-1 | many | CSTGRGTEAFF | TGCAGCACCGGGCGGGGCACTGAAGCTTTCTTT
NA | TRBJ2-6 | TRBV18 | few | CASSPNRGGSGANVLTF | TGTGCCAGCTCACCGAACAGGGGGGGCTCTGGGGCCAACGTCCTGACTTTC
NA | TRBJ2-5 | TRBV5-1 | few | CASSSEGLETQYF | TGCGCCAGCAGCTCCGAGGGATTGGAGACCCAGTACTTC
NA | TRBJ2-5 | TRBV5-4 | many | CASSPRDSETQYF | TGTGCCAGCAGCCCGCGGGACTCAGAGACCCAGTACTTC
TRBD1 | TRBJ2-1 | TRBV5-1 | many | CASSLEQGANEQFF | TGCGCCAGCAGCTTGGAACAGGGGGCAAATGAGCAGTTCTTC
NA | TRBJ1-1 | TRBV10-3 | many | CAISEGETGTRSEAFF | TGTGCCATCAGTGAGGGCGAAACCGGGACAAGGAGTGAAGCTTTCTTT
NA | TRBJ2-5 | TRBV3-1 | many | CASSPIRAAGETQYF | TGTGCCAGCAGCCCCATCAGGGCCGCCGGGGAGACCCAGTACTTC
TRBD1 | TRBJ2-2 | TRBV5-1 | many | CASSLEGQGGDTGELFF | TGCGCCAGCAGCTTGGAGGGACAGGGGGGAGACACCGGGGAGCTGTTTTTT
NA | TRBJ1-2 | TRBV12-3/TRBV12-4 | many | CASSSTGAGYTF | TGTGCCAGCAGTTCGACAGGTGCAGGCTACACCTTC